A selection of T cell receptor beta chains follows, all from one sample in a study of blood T cell repertoires in COVID-19. Repertoires were generated with immunoSEQ multiplex PCR, while TCRdb's copy carries only in-frame clones and drops some. The sample records under 200,000 clones, 82% being singletons. Sequencing was performed on PBMCs or T cells enriched from blood (not recorded which). All receptors come from a man aged 60 to 69 who had recovered from COVID-19. The CDR3 runs from the conserved cysteine through the conserved F or W. D genes are given only for firm matches. A clone size is listed for some rows: how often the clone was seen (once, few, many), or a class if it is expanded.

>TRBD2|TRBJ2-7|NA|TRBV5-4
TGTGCCAGCAGCCTACCGGGACTAGCGGGAGGGCCTGCAGCCCGGCAGTACTTC
CASSLPGLAGGPAARQYF
>TRBD2|TRBJ2-3|NA|TRBV5-6
TGTGCCAGCAGCTTGGCGTCTAGCGGGCGCACAGATACGCAGTATTTT
CASSLASSGRTDTQYF
>TRBD1|TRBJ2-3|NA|TRBV6-5
TGTGCCAGCAGTTACAGGGACAGGGGTGGGGCAGATACGCAGTATTTT
CASSYRDRGGADTQYF
>NA|TRBJ2-1|NA|TRBV6-5
TGTGCCAGCCGGGGAAGGTTATCCAACAATGAGCAGTTCTTC
CASRGRLSNNEQFF
>TRBD1|TRBJ2-2|once|TRBV5-1
TGCGCCAGCAGCTCGAGGTACAGGGGACCTTACTCGAACACCGGGGAGCTGTTTTTT
CASSSRYRGPYSNTGELFF
>TRBD2|TRBJ2-5|NA|TRBV11-2
TGTGCCAGCAGCTTTCGAAAAAGGGGGCTAGCGGGAGAGGAGACCCAGTACTTC
CASSFRKRGLAGEETQYF
>TRBD1|TRBJ1-3|NA|TRBV5-8
TGTGCCAGCAGCTTGGAGGGGGCCTCTGGAAACACCATATATTTT
CASSLEGASGNTIYF
>NA|TRBJ2-5|NA|TRBV5-4
TGTGCCAGCAGCTTGGCGGACACAGAGACCCAGTACTTC
CASSLADTETQYF
>NA|TRBJ1-2|once|TRBV4-2
TGTGCCAGCAGCCACCAGTGGGTGGGGTCGGGAACGCGCGGCTACACCTTC
CASSHQWVGSGTRGYTF
>NA|TRBJ2-1|NA|TRBV5-1
TGCGCCAGCACGGTCAGGCCTCAGTACAATGAGCAGTTCTTC
CASTVRPQYNEQFF
>NA|TRBJ2-5|NA|TRBV5-1
TGCGCCAGCAGCTTCCGGGACTCTAGCCGGGAGACCCAGTACTTC
CASSFRDSSRETQYF
>NA|TRBJ2-2|NA|TRBV28
TGTGCCAGCAGTACTCAGGGGCGTTACACCGGGGAGCTGTTTTTT
CASSTQGRYTGELFF
>TRBD2|TRBJ2-1|NA|TRBV7-3
TGTGCCAGCAGCCCTACTAGCGGGGGACAGTTCTTC
CASSPTSGGQFF
>TRBD1|TRBJ2-5|NA|TRBV7-9
TGTGCCAGCACCTCTTGGACAGGTGGGGCAGAGACCCAGTACTTC
CASTSWTGGAETQYF
>NA|TRBJ2-3|NA|TRBV9
TGTGCCAGCAGCCAGACAACAGATACGCAGTATTTT
CASSQTTDTQYF
>NA|TRBJ2-2|once|TRBV5-8
TGTGCCAGCAGCTTTAACAGGAACACCGGGGAGCTGTTTTTT
CASSFNRNTGELFF
>NA|TRBJ2-3|NA|TRBV18
TGTGCCAGCTCACCGACAAAAACGATAGATACGCAGTATTTT
CASSPTKTIDTQYF
>TRBD1|TRBJ1-5|NA|TRBV27
TGTGCCAGCAGTTTCACCGGGACAGGGGCCTATCAGCCCCAGCATTTT
CASSFTGTGAYQPQHF
>TRBD1|TRBJ1-1|NA|TRBV9
TGTGCCAGCAGCCCTGACGGGACAGGAAGTACGGCTTTCTTT
CASSPDGTGSTAFF
>NA|TRBJ2-5|NA|TRBV7-6
TGTGCCAGCAGCCCCCTGTTGGCGCGGGAGACCCAGTACTTC
CASSPLLARETQYF
>TRBD1|TRBJ2-7|NA|TRBV6-5
TGTGCCAGCAGTATGACAGGGGGCTCCTCGGGCGAGCAGTACTTC
CASSMTGGSSGEQYF
>NA|TRBJ1-3|NA|TRBV7-2
TGTGCCAGCAGCTCAGGGTCTGGAAACACCATATATTTT
CASSSGSGNTIYF
>NA|TRBJ1-1|NA|TRBV19
TGTGCCAGTAGACAGGGAAATTTAAGGACTGAAGCTTTCTTT
CASRQGNLRTEAFF
>NA|TRBJ2-1|NA|TRBV6-5
TGTGCCAGCAAAAGACCCGATCGGGATGAGCAGTTCTTC
CASKRPDRDEQFF
>NA|TRBJ2-1|once|TRBV19
TGTGCCAGTAGTATACAGGGTTTGAACTACAATGAGCAGTTCTTC
CASSIQGLNYNEQFF
>NA|TRBJ1-2|NA|TRBV6-6
TGTGCCAGCAGTTACGGGGGGGGCGAACGTGGCTACACCTTC
CASSYGGGERGYTF
>NA|TRBJ1-5|NA|TRBV15
TGTGCCACCAGCAGAGTCCCCAGTCTTCGGGGCAATCAGCCCCAGCATTTT
CATSRVPSLRGNQPQHF
>NA|TRBJ2-2|few|TRBV5-1
TGCGCCAGCAGCTTTTCACAGGGCCCCACCGGGGAGCTGTTTTTT
CASSFSQGPTGELFF
>NA|TRBJ1-1|NA|TRBV27
TGTGCCAGCAGTTTCCTGGGAGTGGACAGCGGGAACACTGAAGCTTTCTTT
CASSFLGVDSGNTEAFF
>TRBD2|TRBJ2-2|NA|TRBV7-2
TGTGCCAGCAGCTTATCGCCCCTGATGGGGGGGGACACCGGGGAGCTGTTTTTT
CASSLSPLMGGDTGELFF
>TRBD1|TRBJ1-6|NA|TRBV2
TGTGCCAGCACAGGTCCTGGGACAGATCGTAATTCACCCCTCCACTTT
CASTGPGTDRNSPLHF
>NA|TRBJ1-5|few|TRBV25-1
TGTGCCAGCAGTGAGATCGGGGGAGCTCAGCCCCAGCATTTT
CASSEIGGAQPQHF
>TRBD2|TRBJ2-2|once|TRBV5-4
TGTGCCAGCAGCCGGGGGGATAGCGGTATCGGGGAGCTGTTTTTT
CASSRGDSGIGELFF